One sample yielded the 14 T cell receptor beta chains listed below, sequenced in a study of blood T cell repertoires in COVID-19. Clones were read by immunoSEQ multiplex PCR, and TCRdb kept only the in-frame ones, dropping some. The sample has 350,000 to 500,000 clones, around nine tenths seen once. Sequenced sample: PBMCs or T cells enriched from blood (not recorded which). The receptors stem from a woman aged 18-29 years who had been exposed to COVID-19.

The genes are TRBV5-1 and TRBJ1-6; TRBD1 matches 8 bases. The length of the CDR3 is 15 residues. Germline CDR1 reads SGHRS; CDR2 reads YFSETQ. Trimming removed 1 base from V and 7 bases from J; junction bases left unmatched: 4. The DNA of the CDR3 is TGCGCCAGCAGCTTGTCGGACAGGGAGAATTCACCCCTCCACTTT. Residues: CASSLSDRENSPLHF.

This clone was seen a handful of times. The chain is built from TRBV2 and TRBJ1-6, with 12 bases fitting TRBD1. CDR1 and CDR2 (germline): SNHLY, FYNNEI. The CDR3 extends over 15 amino acids. V lost 6 bases to trimming and J lost 7 bases; unmatched junction nucleotides: 4. CDR3 residues: CASRGTGGRNSPLHF. DNA of the CDR3: TGTGCCAGCAGGGGGACAGGGGGCAGGAATTCACCCCTCCACTTT.

The V gene is TRBV4-3, the J gene TRBJ1-3, with a weak D call TRBD1 (5 bases). Between the trimmed V and J ends, which lost 0 bases and 3 bases, there was a span of 12 bases. Germline CDR1 and CDR2: LGHNA and YSLEER. The CDR3 is 16 amino acids. This chain's CDR3 is CASSQEVIGGGNTIYF. The CDR3 nucleotides are TGCGCCAGCAGCCAAGAAGTTATCGGGGGTGGAAACACCATATATTTT.

The chain joins TRBV10-3 to TRBJ1-2, with a weak D call TRBD1 (6 bases). The CDR3 length is 14 residues. Germline V lookup: CDR1 ENHRY, CDR2 SYGVKD. Deletions cut 2 bases from V and 8 bases from J, with 15 bases between. As DNA, the CDR3 is TGTGCCATCAGTGAGACACAGGGCGACGGAGGCTACACCTTC. Encoded protein: CAISETQGDGGYTF.

The gene calls are TRBV7-8 and TRBJ1-4; 9 bases are a match to TRBD1. Trimming took 4 bases from V and 7 from J; bases not matched to a gene: 4. Looked up from germline, CDR1 is SGHVS and CDR2 is FQNEAQ. This CDR3 region has 14 residues. The CDR3 DNA reads as TGTGCCAGCAGCTCGGGACAGGGTGGTGAAAAACTGTTTTTT. Translation: CASSSGQGGEKLFF.

This chain connects TRBV7-8 to TRBJ1-3, with no clear D. CDR1 is SGHVS and CDR2 is FQNEAQ in the germline V gene. The CDR3 loop spans 12 amino acids. V was shortened by 3 bases and J by 4 bases, with 4 bases between the two germline ends. The CDR3 reads CASSFSGNTIYF. The CDR3 DNA follows: TGTGCCAGCAGCTTTAGCGGAAACACCATATATTTT.

This clone was seen only a few times. The V gene is TRBV19, the J gene TRBJ2-1; the match to TRBD2 covers 8 bases. Trimming cost V 9 bases and J 2 bases; bases outside gene matches: 6. Germline V lookup: CDR1 LNHDA, CDR2 SQIVND (reference sequence). The CDR3 runs to 14 residues. The CDR3 region has the DNA TGTGCCAGCAGAGCGGGAGAGGCCTACAATGAGCAGTTCTTC. It translates to CASRAGEAYNEQFF.

The chain combines TRBV28 with TRBJ1-2; D is undetermined. V gave up 8 bases and J gave up 3 bases, with 13 bases separating them. The CDR3 is made up of 13 amino acids. CDR1 and CDR2 from the germline V gene are MDHEN and SYDVKM. For the CDR3, the DNA is TGTGCCAGCTGCCCGACAACTGACTATGGCTACACCTTC. Translation: CASCPTTDYGYTF.

The chain links TRBV6-2 or TRBV6-3 to TRBJ2-3; 8 bases align to TRBD2. CDR3 length equals 14 residues. Per the germline V gene, CDR1 is MNHEY and CDR2 is SVGEGT. After removal of 4 bases from V and 5 bases from J, the junction contained 5 bases not matched to a gene. The CDR3 protein is CASSSGLGRDTQYF. The CDR3 nucleotides are TGTGCCAGCAGTTCGGGACTAGGTAGAGATACGCAGTATTTT.

This clone was recorded only once. This chain joins TRBV19 and TRBJ1-1; TRBD1 is a possible D gene (5 bases). V dropped 9 bases and J dropped 8 bases, with 19 bases sitting between them. Germline CDR1 LNHDA, CDR2 SQIVND (reference sequence). The CDR3 runs 13 residues. CDR3 sequence: CASRLNGGKEAFF. The CDR3 DNA reads as TGTGCCAGCCGACTAAACGGGGGAAAGGAAGCTTTCTTT.

V usage is TRBV28 and J usage is TRBJ1-5; D possibly corresponds to TRBD1 (5 bases). V dropped 5 bases and J dropped 6 bases, with 11 bases sitting between them. The germline CDR1 and CDR2 sequences are MDHEN and SYDVKM. There are 13 residues in the CDR3. CDR3 amino acids: CASSTQGSQPQHF. In DNA form, the CDR3 reads TGTGCCAGCAGTACCCAGGGAAGTCAGCCCCAGCATTTT.

The chain uses TRBV9 and TRBJ2-1, with 8 bases aligning to TRBD2. This CDR3 spans 15 amino acids. The germline CDR1 and CDR2 sequences are SGDLS and YYNGEE. Losses at the gene ends were 2 bases for V and 4 bases for J; bases not matched to a gene: 5. The CDR3 bases are TGTGCCAGCAGCGTGGGCGGGGGGAGTTACAATGAGCAGTTCTTC. Protein sequence: CASSVGGGSYNEQFF.

The V call is TRBV19, the J call TRBJ1-2; D possibly corresponds to TRBD1 (6 bases). Trimming cost V 2 bases and J 3 bases, with 13 bases left between them. CDR1 is LNHDA, CDR2 SQIVND, per germline (reference sequence). CDR3 length: 15 amino acids. CDR3 amino acids: CASSIRARGDYGYTF. The CDR3 bases are TGTGCCAGTAGTATACGTGCCAGGGGCGACTATGGCTACACCTTC.

The V gene is TRBV28, the J gene TRBJ1-3, with D maybe TRBD1 (5 bases). Germline values: CDR1 MDHEN, CDR2 SYDVKM. The CDR3 length is 17 residues. Trimming removed 6 bases from V and 2 bases from J, with 20 bases in between. The CDR3 spells CASSLGGGSLTGNTIYF. CDR3 DNA: TGTGCCAGCAGCCTCGGGGGGGGGTCTCTGACTGGAAACACCATATATTTT. Combining the CDR3 with reference TRBV28 and TRBJ1-3 gives the whole variable domain DVKVTQSSRYLVKRTGEKVFLECVQDMDHENMFWYRQDPGLGLRLIYFSYDVKMKEKGDIPEGYSVSREKKERFSLILESASTNQTSMYLCASSLGGGSLTGNTIYFGEGSWLTVV.